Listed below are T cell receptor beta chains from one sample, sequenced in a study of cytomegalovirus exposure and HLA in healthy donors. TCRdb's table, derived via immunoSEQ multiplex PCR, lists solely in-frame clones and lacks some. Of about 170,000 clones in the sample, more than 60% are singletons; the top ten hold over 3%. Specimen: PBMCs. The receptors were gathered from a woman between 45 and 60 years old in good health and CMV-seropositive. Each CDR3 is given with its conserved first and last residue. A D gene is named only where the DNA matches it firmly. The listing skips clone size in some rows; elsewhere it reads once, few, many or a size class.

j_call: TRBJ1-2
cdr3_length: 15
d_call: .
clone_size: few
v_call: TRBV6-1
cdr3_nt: TGTGCCAGCAGTGAAAATAGTGGAGGTGTCTATGGCTACACCTTC
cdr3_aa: CASSENSGGVYGYTF

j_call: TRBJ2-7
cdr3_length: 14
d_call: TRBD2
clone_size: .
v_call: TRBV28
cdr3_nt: TGTGCCAGTAGAGGGACTAGCGGACCCTACGAGCAGTACTTC
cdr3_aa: CASRGTSGPYEQYF

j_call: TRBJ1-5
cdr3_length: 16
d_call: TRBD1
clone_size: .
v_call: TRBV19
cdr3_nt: TGTGCCAGTAGTATGACAGGGCACCCTAGCAATCAGCCCCAGCATTTT
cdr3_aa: CASSMTGHPSNQPQHF

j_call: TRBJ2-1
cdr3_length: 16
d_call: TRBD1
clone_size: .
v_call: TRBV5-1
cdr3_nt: TGCGCCAGCAGCTTCGGGACAGGGTTTTCCTACAATGAGCAGTTCTTC
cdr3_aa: CASSFGTGFSYNEQFF

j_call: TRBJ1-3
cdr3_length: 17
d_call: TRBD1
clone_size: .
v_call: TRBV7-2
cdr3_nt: TGTGCCAGCAGCTTAGCTGGACAGGGGATGGTTGGAAACACCATATATTTT
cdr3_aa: CASSLAGQGMVGNTIYF

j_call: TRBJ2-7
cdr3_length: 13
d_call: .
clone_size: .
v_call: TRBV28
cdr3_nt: TGTGCCAGCAGGATTGGACAGACCTACGAGCAGTACTTC
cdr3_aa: CASRIGQTYEQYF

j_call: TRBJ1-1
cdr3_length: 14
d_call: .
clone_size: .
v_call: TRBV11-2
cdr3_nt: TGTGCCAGCAGCTTCTTGGGGCTGAACACTGAAGCTTTCTTT
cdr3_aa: CASSFLGLNTEAFF

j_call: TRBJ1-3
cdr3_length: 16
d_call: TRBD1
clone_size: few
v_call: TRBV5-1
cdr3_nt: TGCGCCAGCAGCCAGGGACAGGGAAAATCCGGAAACACCATATATTTT
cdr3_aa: CASSQGQGKSGNTIYF

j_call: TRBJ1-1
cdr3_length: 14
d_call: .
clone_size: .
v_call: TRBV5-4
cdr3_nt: TGTGCCAGCAGCTCCAGTATGGCCGCCACTGAAGCTTTCTTT
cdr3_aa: CASSSSMAATEAFF

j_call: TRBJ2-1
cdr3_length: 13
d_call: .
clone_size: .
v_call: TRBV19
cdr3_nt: TGTGCCAGTAGTATAACCGGGAGCGATGAGCAGTTCTTC
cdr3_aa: CASSITGSDEQFF

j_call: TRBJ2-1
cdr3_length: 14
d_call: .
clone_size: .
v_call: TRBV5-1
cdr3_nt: TGCGCCAGCAGCTTGGGAGGCGCCGCGGGGGAGCAGTTCTTC
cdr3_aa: CASSLGGAAGEQFF

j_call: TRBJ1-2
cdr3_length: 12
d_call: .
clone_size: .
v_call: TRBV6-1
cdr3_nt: TGTGCCAGCAGTGAAGGAGTCTATGACTACACCTTC
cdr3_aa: CASSEGVYDYTF

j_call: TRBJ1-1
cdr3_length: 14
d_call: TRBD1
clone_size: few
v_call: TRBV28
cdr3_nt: TGTGCCAGCAGTTTAGGGGGACAGGAGGCTGAAGCTTTCTTT
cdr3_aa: CASSLGGQEAEAFF

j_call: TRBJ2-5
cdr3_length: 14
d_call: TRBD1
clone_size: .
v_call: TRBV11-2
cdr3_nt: TGTGCCAGCAGCTTAGCCCCCAGGGGGGAGACCCAGTACTTC
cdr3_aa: CASSLAPRGETQYF

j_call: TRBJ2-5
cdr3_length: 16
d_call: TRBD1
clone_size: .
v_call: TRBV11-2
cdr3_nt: TGTGCCAGCAGCTTAGTCGGGACAGGGGGTATCGAGACCCAGTACTTC
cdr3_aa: CASSLVGTGGIETQYF

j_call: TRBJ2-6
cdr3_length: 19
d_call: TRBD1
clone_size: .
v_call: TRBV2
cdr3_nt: TGTGCCAGCAGTGAAAGCCGCAGGGGGCTGTTGCGTGGGGCCAACGTCCTGACTTTC
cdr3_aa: CASSESRRGLLRGANVLTF

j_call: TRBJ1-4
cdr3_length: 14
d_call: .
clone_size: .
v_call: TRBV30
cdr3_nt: TGTGCCTGGAAATCCCAGGGGCGGGATGAAAAACTGTTTTTT
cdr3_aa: CAWKSQGRDEKLFF

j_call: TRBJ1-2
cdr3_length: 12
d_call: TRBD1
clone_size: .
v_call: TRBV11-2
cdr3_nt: TGTGCCAGCAGCTTAGGAGTAGACAGGGCCCCCTTC
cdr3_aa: CASSLGVDRAPF

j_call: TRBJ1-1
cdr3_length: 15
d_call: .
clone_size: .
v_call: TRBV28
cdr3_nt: TGTGCCAGCGTACCCTCCCCCGGGTTGAACACTGAAGCTTTCTTT
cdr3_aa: CASVPSPGLNTEAFF

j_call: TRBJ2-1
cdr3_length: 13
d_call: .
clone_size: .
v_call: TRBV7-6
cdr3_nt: TGTGCCAGCAGTCGGGTCTCCTACAATGAGCAGTTCTTC
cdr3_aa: CASSRVSYNEQFF

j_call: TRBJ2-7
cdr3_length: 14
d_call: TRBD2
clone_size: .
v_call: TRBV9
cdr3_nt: TGTGCCAGCAGTCGGACTAGCCTTCCCTACGAGCAGTACTTC
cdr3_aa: CASSRTSLPYEQYF

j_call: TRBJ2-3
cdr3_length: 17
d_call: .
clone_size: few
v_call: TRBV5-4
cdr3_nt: TGTGCCAGCAGCCCAGCCGGGGGGCTCGACCAAGGGGATACGCAGTATTTT
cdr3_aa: CASSPAGGLDQGDTQYF

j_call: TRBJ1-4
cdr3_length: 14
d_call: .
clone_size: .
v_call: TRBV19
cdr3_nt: TGTGCCAGTTCCCAGGGGAGCGGTAATGAAAAACTGTTTTTT
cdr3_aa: CASSQGSGNEKLFF

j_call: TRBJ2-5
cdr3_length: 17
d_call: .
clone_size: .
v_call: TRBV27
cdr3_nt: TGTGCCAGCAGTTTAACAGGGTGGGGAAGGGAACAAGAGACCCAGTACTTC
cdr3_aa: CASSLTGWGREQETQYF

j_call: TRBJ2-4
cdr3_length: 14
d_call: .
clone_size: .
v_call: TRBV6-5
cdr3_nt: TGTGCCAGCCATCCCTCGAGGGTCGTGGACATTCAGTACTTC
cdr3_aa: CASHPSRVVDIQYF

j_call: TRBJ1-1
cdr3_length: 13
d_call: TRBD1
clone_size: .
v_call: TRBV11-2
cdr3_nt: TGTGCCAGCAGCGCGGACAGGGCGCTGTTTGCTTTCTTT
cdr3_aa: CASSADRALFAFF

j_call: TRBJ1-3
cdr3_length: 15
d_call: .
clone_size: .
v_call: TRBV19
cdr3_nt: TGTGCCAGTAGTATTGGGGCGGACTCTGGAAACACCATATATTTT
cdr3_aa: CASSIGADSGNTIYF

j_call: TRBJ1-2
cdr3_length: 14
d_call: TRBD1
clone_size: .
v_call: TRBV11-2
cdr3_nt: TGTGCCAGCAGCTCAGGGGGAAGGGAATATGGCTACACCTTC
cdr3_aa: CASSSGGREYGYTF

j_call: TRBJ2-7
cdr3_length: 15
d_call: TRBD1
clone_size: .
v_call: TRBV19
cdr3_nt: TGTGCCAGTAGTACCCTCCCAGGGGGCTACTACGAGCAGTACTTC
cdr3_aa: CASSTLPGGYYEQYF

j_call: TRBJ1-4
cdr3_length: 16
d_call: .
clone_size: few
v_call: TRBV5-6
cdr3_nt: TGTGCCAGCTCCGAACTCGGGGGGACACTGGGTGAAAAACTGTTTTTT
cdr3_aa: CASSELGGTLGEKLFF

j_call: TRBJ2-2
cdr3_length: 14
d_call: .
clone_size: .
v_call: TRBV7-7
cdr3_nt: TGTGCTAGCAGCCACGAGAGGGCCACCGGGGAGCTGTTTTTT
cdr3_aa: CASSHERATGELFF

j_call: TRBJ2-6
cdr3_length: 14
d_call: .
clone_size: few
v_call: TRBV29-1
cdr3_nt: TGCAGCGTTGAGCGGATCTCTGGGGCCAACGTCCTGACTTTC
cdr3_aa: CSVERISGANVLTF

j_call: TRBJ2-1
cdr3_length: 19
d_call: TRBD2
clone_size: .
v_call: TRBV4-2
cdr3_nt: TGTGCCAGCAGCCAAGTAGGTCCCGGGGCTAGCGGGGTCAGGGATGAGCAGTTCTTC
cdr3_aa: CASSQVGPGASGVRDEQFF

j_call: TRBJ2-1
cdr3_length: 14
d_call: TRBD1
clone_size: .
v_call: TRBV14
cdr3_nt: TGTGCCAGCGGACAGGGGAGCTCCTACAATGAGCAGTTCTTC
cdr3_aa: CASGQGSSYNEQFF

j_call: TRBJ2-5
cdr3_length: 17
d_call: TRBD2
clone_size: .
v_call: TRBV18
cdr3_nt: TGTGCCAGCTCGGTCCGCCATATAGCGGGAGGAGCGGAGACCCAGTACTTC
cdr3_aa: CASSVRHIAGGAETQYF

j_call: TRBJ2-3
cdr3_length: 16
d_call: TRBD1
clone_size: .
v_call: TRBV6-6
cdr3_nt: TGTGCCAGCAGTTACTCGAGGCAGGGGGCGGGAGATACGCAGTATTTT
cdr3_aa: CASSYSRQGAGDTQYF

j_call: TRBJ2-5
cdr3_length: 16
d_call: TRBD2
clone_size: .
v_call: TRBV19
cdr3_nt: TGTGCCAGTAGTTCCCCCCGGACTAGCGATGGCGAGACCCAGTACTTC
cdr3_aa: CASSSPRTSDGETQYF

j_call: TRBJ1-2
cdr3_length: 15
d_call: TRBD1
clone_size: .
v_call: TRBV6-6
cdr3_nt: TGTGCCAGCAGAGACGGACAGGTGGGGGACTATGGCTACACCTTC
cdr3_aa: CASRDGQVGDYGYTF

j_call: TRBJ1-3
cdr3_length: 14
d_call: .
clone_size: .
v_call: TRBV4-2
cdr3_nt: TGTGCCAGCAGCCTGACGGGCTCTGGAAACACCATATATTTT
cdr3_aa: CASSLTGSGNTIYF

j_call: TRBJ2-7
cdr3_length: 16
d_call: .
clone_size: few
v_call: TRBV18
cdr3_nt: TGTGCCAGCTCCCCCGCCGCCAGCTCAGGGGGGTACGAGCAGTACTTC
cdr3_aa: CASSPAASSGGYEQYF

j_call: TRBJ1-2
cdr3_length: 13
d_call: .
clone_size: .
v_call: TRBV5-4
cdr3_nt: TGTGCCAGCAGGGGGGGGGCTGACTATGGCTACACCTTC
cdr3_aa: CASRGGADYGYTF

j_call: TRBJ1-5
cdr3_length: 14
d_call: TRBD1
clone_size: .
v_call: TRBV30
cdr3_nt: TGTGCCTGGAGTGCAGGGGGCTCTGGTCAGCCCCAGCATTTT
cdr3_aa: CAWSAGGSGQPQHF

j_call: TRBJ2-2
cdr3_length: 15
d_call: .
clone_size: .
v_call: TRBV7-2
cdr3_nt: TGTGCCAGCAGCCGAGGAGGGCGGGGCACCGGGGAGCTGTTTTTT
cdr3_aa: CASSRGGRGTGELFF

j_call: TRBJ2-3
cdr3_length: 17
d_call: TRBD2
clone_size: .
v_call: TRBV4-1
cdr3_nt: TGCGCCAGCAGCCTTCAGACTAGCGGAACTCCCACAGATACGCAGTATTTT
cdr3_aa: CASSLQTSGTPTDTQYF

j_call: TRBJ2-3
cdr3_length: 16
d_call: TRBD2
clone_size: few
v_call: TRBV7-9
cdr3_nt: TGTGCCAGCAGCTCCCGTCAGAGGGAGGGCCGAGATACGCAGTATTTT
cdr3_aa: CASSSRQREGRDTQYF

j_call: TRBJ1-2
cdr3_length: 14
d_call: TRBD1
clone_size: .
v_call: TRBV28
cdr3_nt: TGTGCCAGCAGTTTGTCGGACAGGGTGGGTGGCTACACCTTC
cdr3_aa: CASSLSDRVGGYTF

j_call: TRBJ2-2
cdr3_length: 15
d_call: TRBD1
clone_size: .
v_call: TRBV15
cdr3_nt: TGTGCCACCAGCAGCAGACAGGGAAACACCGGGGAGCTGTTTTTT
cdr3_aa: CATSSRQGNTGELFF

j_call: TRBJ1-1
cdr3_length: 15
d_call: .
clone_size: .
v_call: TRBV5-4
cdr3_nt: TGTGCCAGCAGCTTGGGCGGGGGAATGAACACTGAAGCTTTCTTT
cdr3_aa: CASSLGGGMNTEAFF

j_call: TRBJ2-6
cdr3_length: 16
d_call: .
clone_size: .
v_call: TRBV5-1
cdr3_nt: TGCGCCAGCAGCTTGTACCCAGGGACTGGGGCCAACGGCCTGACTTTC
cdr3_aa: CASSLYPGTGANGLTF

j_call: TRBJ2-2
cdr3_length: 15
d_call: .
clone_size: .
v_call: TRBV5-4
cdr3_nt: TGTGCCAGCAGCTTGGGAGGGCTGCACACCGGGGAGCTGTTTTTT
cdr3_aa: CASSLGGLHTGELFF

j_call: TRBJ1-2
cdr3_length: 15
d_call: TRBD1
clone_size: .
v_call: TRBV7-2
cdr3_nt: TGTGCCAGCAGCCCCCGGACAGGGGGTAGGTATGGCTACACCTTC
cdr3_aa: CASSPRTGGRYGYTF

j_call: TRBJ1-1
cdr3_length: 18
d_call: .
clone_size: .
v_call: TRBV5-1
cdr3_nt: TGCGCCAGCAGCTTGTGGGGAATAGATCGAGGGGGGAACACTGAAGCTTTCTTT
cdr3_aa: CASSLWGIDRGGNTEAFF

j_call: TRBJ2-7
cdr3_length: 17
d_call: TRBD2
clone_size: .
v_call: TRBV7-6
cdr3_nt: TGTGCCAGCAGCTTAGGACCCCCTCTCGGGAGGTCCTACGAGCAGTACTTC
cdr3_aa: CASSLGPPLGRSYEQYF